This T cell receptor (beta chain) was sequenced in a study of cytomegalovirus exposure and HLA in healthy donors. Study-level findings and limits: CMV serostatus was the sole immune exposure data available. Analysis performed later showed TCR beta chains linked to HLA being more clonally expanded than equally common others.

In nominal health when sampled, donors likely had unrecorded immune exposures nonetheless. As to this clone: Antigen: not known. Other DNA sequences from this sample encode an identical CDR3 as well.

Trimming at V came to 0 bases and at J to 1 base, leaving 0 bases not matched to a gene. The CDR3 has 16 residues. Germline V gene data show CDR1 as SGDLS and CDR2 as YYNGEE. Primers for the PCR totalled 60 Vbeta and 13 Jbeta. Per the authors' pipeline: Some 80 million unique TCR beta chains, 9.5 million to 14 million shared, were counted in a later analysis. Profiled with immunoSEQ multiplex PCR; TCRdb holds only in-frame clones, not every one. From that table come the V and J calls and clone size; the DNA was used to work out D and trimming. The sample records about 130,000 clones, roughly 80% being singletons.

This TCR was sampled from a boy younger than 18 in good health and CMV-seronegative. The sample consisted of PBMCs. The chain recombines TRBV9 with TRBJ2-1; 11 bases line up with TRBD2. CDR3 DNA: TGTGCCAGCAGCGTAGGACTAGCGGGATCCTACAATGAGCAGTTCTTC. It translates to CASSVGLAGSYNEQFF.